The 10 T cell receptor beta chains below come from one sample, sequenced in a study of blood T cell repertoires in COVID-19. Profiled with immunoSEQ multiplex PCR; TCRdb holds only in-frame clones, not every one. The data show about 120,000 clones, nearly 90% seen once. The sequenced sample was peripheral blood. These receptor sequences come from a woman aged 55 to 70 with COVID-19, enrolled during active disease.

The chain uses TRBV6-5 and TRBJ2-2; D gene uncertain. The V gene lost 7 bases and the J gene lost 7 bases, with 10 bases spanning the gap. This CDR3 contains 12 residues. The V gene's germline CDR1 is MNHEY and CDR2 SVGAGI. CDR3 sequence: CASTLNFGELFF. The CDR3 DNA reads as TGTGCCAGCACTCTAAATTTCGGGGAGCTGTTTTTT.

This chain links TRBV2 with TRBJ1-2; unclear D gene. Trimming took 8 bases from V and 2 from J, leaving 12 bases between them. Germline CDR1 SNHLY, CDR2 FYNNEI. CDR3 length: 13 residues. The CDR3 coding sequence is TGTGCCAGCCTTTGGACGGGGAACTATGGCTACACCTTC. Amino acid sequence: CASLWTGNYGYTF.

The V gene is TRBV6-5, the J gene TRBJ1-2, with 11 bases that match TRBD1. This CDR3 has 14 residues. After removal of 10 bases from V and 3 bases from J, the junction contained 7 bases not matched to a gene. The germline V gene has CDR1 MNHEY and CDR2 SVGAGI. Written as DNA, the CDR3 is TGTGCCACCGCGGACAGGGGGCGCGACTATGGCTACACCTTC. It is translated as CATADRGRDYGYTF.

This clone has just one count. The gene calls are TRBV4-3 and TRBJ2-3, with TRBD2 as a possible D gene (8 bases). Germline values: CDR1 LGHNA, CDR2 YSLEER. V was shortened by 4 bases and J by 0 bases, with 17 bases between the two germline ends. The CDR3 extends over 17 amino acids. The CDR3 DNA follows: TGCGCCAGCAGCCGCGCGGGGGGACAGACTAGCACAGATACGCAGTATTTT. Its translation: CASSRAGGQTSTDTQYF.

The genes are TRBV29-1 and TRBJ1-2, with a weak D call TRBD1 (6 bases). CDR1 is SQVTM and CDR2 is ANQGSEA in the germline V gene. The CDR3 spans 11 residues. Trimming left V 7 bases short and J 8 bases short, with 14 bases between. The CDR3 DNA reads TGCAGCGGGACAGTTTTGCGGGGCTACACCTTC. Residues: CSGTVLRGYTF.

J is TRBJ1-2 and V is TRBV27, with D unclear. The CDR3 is 11 amino acids. Germline CDR1 MNHEY, CDR2 SMNVEV (reference sequence). V lost 11 bases to trimming and J lost 1 base, with 8 bases between them. The CDR3 DNA follows: TGTGCCGCCGGGGATAACTATGGCTACACCTTC. Amino acid sequence: CAAGDNYGYTF.

The table lists this clone with a count of one. This sequence joins TRBV10-3 and TRBJ1-2; the D is unclear. This CDR3 has 14 amino acids. Trimming removed 3 bases at V and 4 bases at J, with 12 bases between. The V gene's germline CDR1 is ENHRY and CDR2 SYGVKD. Here the CDR3 reads CAISEPGSGYGYTF. Here the CDR3 DNA reads TGTGCCATCAGTGAACCGGGATCAGGCTATGGCTACACCTTC.

The chain has TRBV13 and TRBJ1-2; D gene ambiguous. V was shortened by 1 base and J by 4 bases, with 7 bases between the two germline ends. This CDR3 spans 13 amino acids. Per the germline V gene, CDR1 is PRHDT and CDR2 is FYEKMQ (reference sequence). CDR3 region: CASSLEQSYGYTF. CDR3 DNA: TGTGCCAGCAGCTTAGAGCAATCCTATGGCTACACCTTC. The variable domain in full, completed from reference TRBV13 and TRBJ1-2, reads AAGVIQSPRHLIKEKRETATLKCYPIPRHDTVYWYQQGPGQDPQFLISFYEKMQSDKGSIPDRFSAQQFSDYHSELNMSSLELGDSALYFCASSLEQSYGYTFGSGTRLTVV.

The chain is built from TRBV5-1 and TRBJ2-3; 13 nucleotides line up with TRBD2. Germline CDR1 SGHRS, CDR2 YFSETQ. J lost 2 bases, V lost 3 bases, and 6 bases had no gene match. This CDR3 region has 17 residues. For the CDR3, the DNA is TGCGCCAGCAGCTCGGGACTAGCGGGACTTAACACAGATACGCAGTATTTT. It encodes CASSSGLAGLNTDTQYF.

V usage is TRBV9 and J usage is TRBJ2-2; D gene ambiguous. Trimming stripped 4 bases from V and 2 bases from J, with 15 bases between. Germline lookup yields CDR1 SGDLS and CDR2 YYNGEE. There are 16 residues in the CDR3. The CDR3 reads CASSPDLLTNTGELFF. The DNA for the CDR3 is TGTGCCAGCAGCCCAGACCTGTTGACTAACACCGGGGAGCTGTTTTTT.